This entry features one T cell receptor (beta chain) sequence. Its antigen is still unknown. Patients were ineligible given autoimmune disease history or systemic immunosuppression. This specimen belongs to a study of OX40 agonist ivuxolimab in advanced cancers. Across the study: Among those enrolled, mean age was around 55 years (range roughly 23 to 90) and 82.7% were male.

General study results and limits: At doses 0.1 to 3.0 mg/kg, CD4+ and CD8+ clones expanded. Some patients who did not respond also had low normalized T-cell clonal expansion.

CDR1 is MNHEY, CDR2 SMNVEV, per germline (reference sequence). V lost 8 bases, J lost 4 bases, and 7 bases stayed unmatched. CDR3 length: 13 amino acids. Sequencing used immunoSEQ multiplex PCR; TCRdb keeps in-frame clones, though not all of them. This sample has over 70,000 clones; 75% to 90% occur once, and the top ten carry 11%. This material consisted of CD4+ or CD8+ T cells sorted from blood, taken in a trial of the OX40 agonist ivuxolimab. The chain joins TRBV27 to TRBJ2-7; 8 positions agree with TRBD2. The receptor was isolated from an adult with an advanced solid tumor such as melanoma, head and neck, liver or kidney cancer. DNA for the CDR3: TGTGCCAGCGCGCCGGGAGGGTCTTACGAGCAGTACTTC. This translates into CASAPGGSYEQYF.